A selection of T cell receptor beta chains follows, all from one sample in a study of T cell clusters in autoimmune cytopenias. TCRdb reprocessed the multiplex PCR reads and reports one entry per CDR3 protein, with no DNA. The repertoire table contains fewer than 2,000 distinct CDR3 sequences. Sequencing was performed on peripheral blood. These TCRs come from a human donor with an autoimmune cytopenia or autoimmune hepatitis (not recorded which). The CDR3 runs from the conserved cysteine through the conserved F or W. Part of the rows lack a size; the others show once, few, many or a class for expanded clones.

V gene,clone size,J gene,CDR3 protein
TRBV19,medium-sized,TRBJ1-5,CASRGQGDQPQHF
TRBV19,medium-sized,TRBJ1-1,CASTVEGYTEAFF
TRBV20-1,-,TRBJ2-1,CSAPRGGAAGNEQFF
TRBV7-6,medium-sized,TRBJ2-2,CASSLEQGRSAGELFF
TRBV7-2,medium-sized,TRBJ1-5,CASSRTLTDSNQPQHF
TRBV10-3,medium-sized,TRBJ2-3,CAISDLTSSQGADTQYF
TRBV5-6,medium-sized,TRBJ1-5,CASSQWTGSSQHF
TRBV6-1,medium-sized,TRBJ1-4,CASSDVGVANEKLFF
TRBV19,medium-sized,TRBJ2-5,CASSIRGFSPTQETQYF
TRBV12-3/TRBV12-4,medium-sized,TRBJ2-5,CASSESGQTQYF
TRBV7-6,medium-sized,TRBJ2-5,CASSFVAGTETQYF
TRBV20-1,-,TRBJ1-4,CSARESGGSEKLFF
TRBV27,medium-sized,TRBJ2-1,CASSPYADNEQFF
TRBV27,-,TRBJ2-5,CASSRLAGTQETQYF
TRBV6-1,medium-sized,TRBJ2-6,CASDPGRGGANVLTF
TRBV6-2/TRBV6-3,medium-sized,TRBJ1-2,CASSSLPGQGSYGYTF
TRBV20-1,-,TRBJ1-2,CSATPRVKANYGYTF
TRBV7-6,-,TRBJ1-2,CASSLEGTGVRGYTF